The T cell receptor (beta chain) under discussion was sequenced for a study of vaccination and CD4 T cells after COVID-19. Treatment reported: roughly ten-day PBMC culture with coronavirus spike peptide pools or control peptides (ViraFEST assay). IL-2 at 9.5 to 10 IU/ml and peptide pools at 9 to 10 ug/ml were added to PBMCs cultured at 1.5 million to 2 million per well. Notes on this clonotype: The antigen is undetermined.

This CDR3 contains 14 residues. In germline, CDR1 is LNHDA, CDR2 SQIVND (reference sequence). Losses at the gene ends were 10 bases for V and 0 bases for J; bases not matched to a gene: 7. Once obtained from cultured CD4+ T cells, the DNA was sequenced using the Oncomine TCR Beta short-read assay. MiXCR, applied by TCRdb to the PCR reads, yields one record per CDR3 protein. The sample yields 25,000 to 30,000 distinct CDR3 sequences, about two thirds seen once. Sequenced here: CD4+ T cells from blood, cultured in vitro, sampled after SARS-CoV-2 vaccination. The TCR sequence derives from a human donor who received a COVID-19 vaccine. The rearrangement joins TRBV19 to TRBJ2-3, with 7 nucleotides matching TRBD2. CDR3 sequence (DNA): TGTGCCACTAAGTCGGGGGGAAGCACAGATACGCAGTATTTT. This gives the protein CATKSGGSTDTQYF.